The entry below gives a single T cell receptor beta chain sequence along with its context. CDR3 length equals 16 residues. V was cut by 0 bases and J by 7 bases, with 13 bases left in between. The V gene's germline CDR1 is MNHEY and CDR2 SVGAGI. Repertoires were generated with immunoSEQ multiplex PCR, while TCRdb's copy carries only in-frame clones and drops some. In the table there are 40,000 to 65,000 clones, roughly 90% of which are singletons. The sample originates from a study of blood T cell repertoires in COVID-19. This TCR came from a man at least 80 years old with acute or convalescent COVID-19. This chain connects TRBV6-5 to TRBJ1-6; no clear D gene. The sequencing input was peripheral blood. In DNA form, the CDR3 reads TGTGCCAGCAGTTACTCGGAGCGACGGGTCAATTCACCCCTCCACTTT. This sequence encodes CASSYSERRVNSPLHF.